These T cell receptor beta chains were read from a single sample in a study of blood T cell repertoires in COVID-19. The repertoire was sequenced with immunoSEQ multiplex PCR; TCRdb's copy has only in-frame clones and lacks some. This sample has some 200,000 clones, with approximately 84% found just once. Sample: peripheral blood. Source of these receptors: a woman in her 50s with active or convalescent COVID-19. CDR3s include the opening cysteine and the closing phenylalanine or tryptophan.

V: TRBV6-5
J: TRBJ2-1
CDR3: CASRATVQFF

V: TRBV6-5
J: TRBJ1-3
CDR3: CASSYARQGAGNTIYF

V: TRBV6-2/TRBV6-3
J: TRBJ2-5
CDR3: CASSYSAAAGEETQYF

V: TRBV7-9
J: TRBJ2-1
CDR3: CASSPRQGGYNEQFF

V: TRBV28
J: TRBJ1-1
CDR3: CASRSGGRVMNTEAFF

V: TRBV12-5
J: TRBJ2-1
CDR3: CASGLVQGAVYNEQFF

V: TRBV5-1
J: TRBJ1-2
CDR3: CASSSLSSGNYGYTF

V: TRBV7-2
J: TRBJ2-5
CDR3: CASSLDRWQTQYF

V: TRBV19
J: TRBJ1-1
CDR3: CASSTRRMNTEAFF

V: TRBV12-3/TRBV12-4
J: TRBJ2-3
CDR3: CASSFRADTQYF

V: TRBV11-2
J: TRBJ2-7
CDR3: CASSPVSSGRWEQYF

V: TRBV5-1
J: TRBJ2-7
CDR3: CASSLIGREQYF

V: TRBV27
J: TRBJ1-1
CDR3: CASSFRQGRTEAFF

V: TRBV11-1
J: TRBJ2-5
CDR3: CASSHALEPYF

V: TRBV6-4
J: TRBJ2-2
CDR3: CASSFAAGRDTGELFF

V: TRBV28
J: TRBJ1-3
CDR3: CASSLSRLGGNTIYF

V: TRBV19
J: TRBJ2-5
CDR3: CASSIEGIGQRGKTQYF

V: TRBV19
J: TRBJ1-2
CDR3: CASSTPGQGGYTF

V: TRBV21-1
J: TRBJ1-5
CDR3: CASSPSGTGNQPQHF

V: TRBV11-2
J: TRBJ2-3
CDR3: CASSAPGRSTQYF

V: TRBV5-1
J: TRBJ1-1
CDR3: CASSLQGSSETEAFF

V: TRBV4-1
J: TRBJ2-6
CDR3: CASGTGGSGANVLTF

V: TRBV5-4
J: TRBJ2-1
CDR3: CASSTTRSSPQFF

V: TRBV5-1
J: TRBJ2-1
CDR3: CASSLGDTSSYNEQFF

V: TRBV7-8
J: TRBJ1-3
CDR3: CASSWQGSGNTIYF

V: TRBV5-1
J: TRBJ2-4
CDR3: CASSPGSLNIQYF

V: TRBV7-3
J: TRBJ2-2
CDR3: CASSQLPGGAGELFF

V: TRBV19
J: TRBJ2-7
CDR3: CATGTGAYEQYF

V: TRBV5-1
J: TRBJ2-3
CDR3: CASRGGLTSGGTDTQYF

V: TRBV5-6
J: TRBJ1-1
CDR3: CASSRDIMNTEAFF

V: TRBV5-1
J: TRBJ1-1
CDR3: CASSPRTVNTEAFF